In this sample, the clone carrying this T cell receptor beta chain turned up a few times. Its antigen is currently unknown. The 5'RACE method, run with constant-segment primers, produced TCR alpha and TCR beta cDNA libraries (carrying sample barcodes and UMIs). MiXCR, run by TCRdb on the 5' RACE reads, gives a single entry per CDR3 protein. The sample yields 500,000 to 650,000 distinct CDR3 sequences, 20% to 25% seen once. These data are taken from a study of T-cell memory formation after mild COVID-19. Turning to the study itself: The study found TCR clusters largely donor specific.

Study results and caveats: Contracting CD4+ clones lay largely in CM and EM, with CD8+ ones residing in EMRA. Balance between CD4 and CD8 was seen in clones contracting day 15 to 85, and a CD4+ lean was seen in later expanders.

Trimming left V 6 bases short and J 4 bases short, with 13 bases between. Germline CDR1 reads DFQATT; CDR2 reads SNEGSKA (reference sequence). The CDR3 is 14 amino acids. Sequenced sample: PBMCs or a T cell subset sorted from them (not recorded which). The chain is built from TRBV20-1 and TRBJ1-6; D is unclear. The clonotype originates from an adult woman who had mild COVID-19 (a few samples of this study predate the infection). Cell type and time point are not known. In DNA, the CDR3 is TGCAGTGCCGGCCCTTGGCAGTATAATTCACCCCTCCACTTT. This encodes CSAGPWQYNSPLHF.